The 23 T cell receptor beta chains given below trace back to one sample, sequenced in a study of neurological immune-mediated disorders. MiXCR, run by TCRdb on the 5' RACE reads, gives a single entry per CDR3 protein. The sample holds approximately 30,000 distinct CDR3 sequences; 5% to 8% are singletons and the top ten take just under 9%. Sequenced material: PBMCs. The origin of the receptors is a woman aged 45-60 years in good health.

This clonotype appeared many times. The chain has TRBV12-3 or TRBV12-4 and TRBJ2-1; D call uncertain. The CDR3 extends over 13 amino acids. V lost 3 bases to trimming and J lost 5 bases, with 8 bases between them. CDR3 in amino acids: CASSLRRNNEQFF. In DNA, the CDR3 is TGTGCCAGCAGTTTGCGCAGGAACAATGAGCAGTTCTTC.

This clonotype was seen many times. The J gene is TRBJ1-1, the V gene TRBV27, with D uncertain. There are 14 residues in the CDR3. Germline assignment: CDR1 MNHEY and CDR2 SMNVEV (reference sequence). V lost 6 bases to trimming and J lost 5 bases, with 16 bases between them. The CDR3 DNA follows: TGTGCCAGCAGGGGATTAATAGGGTGGACTGAAGCTTTCTTT. Its protein is CASRGLIGWTEAFF.

This clonotype was counted a few times. This chain links TRBV28 with TRBJ1-1, with D unresolved. Between the trimmed V and J ends, which lost 7 bases and 4 bases, there was a span of 10 bases. Germline assignment: CDR1 MDHEN and CDR2 SYDVKM. The CDR3 contains 12 residues. CDR3 region: CASISTGTEAFF. CDR3 nucleotides: TGTGCCAGCATTTCCACGGGCACTGAAGCTTTCTTT.

This clonotype was observed at least ten times. The chain joins TRBV10-3 to TRBJ2-2, with 7 bases that match TRBD1. V lost 4 bases and J lost 0; bases outside the gene matches: 5. Germline V gene data show CDR1 as ENHRY and CDR2 as SYGVKD. The CDR3 has 16 residues. CDR3 sequence: CAISVQGFANTGELFF. DNA for the CDR3: TGTGCCATCAGTGTACAGGGGTTCGCGAACACCGGGGAGCTGTTTTTT.

Many counts were recorded for this clonotype. The V gene is TRBV7-2, the J gene TRBJ2-1; perhaps TRBD1 as D (5 bases). CDR1 and CDR2 (germline): SGHTA, FQGNSA. This CDR3 has 16 amino acids. Trimming cost V 1 base and J 0 bases, with 10 bases left between them. The CDR3 protein is CASSLDNRNSYNEQFF. Here the CDR3 DNA reads TGTGCCAGCAGCTTAGATAACAGGAACTCCTACAATGAGCAGTTCTTC. Variable domain in full (rest from reference TRBV7-2 and TRBJ2-1): GAGVSQSPSNKVTEKGKDVELRCDPISGHTALYWYRQSLGQGLEFLIYFQGNSAPDKSGLPSDRFSAERTGGSVSTLTIQRTQQEDSAVYLCASSLDNRNSYNEQFFGPGTRLTVL.

V usage is TRBV4-1 and J usage is TRBJ2-5; 8 positions match TRBD2. The CDR3 covers 16 residues. The V gene's germline CDR1 is MGHRA and CDR2 YSYEKL. Trimming took 1 base from V and 5 from J; bases not matched to a gene: 9. CDR3 in DNA: TGCGCCAGCAGCCAAGGCGGCCGAAGACTAGCGGAGACCCAGTACTTC. Its protein product is CASSQGGRRLAETQYF.

The chain couples TRBV11-3 to TRBJ2-1; the D gene could be TRBD1 or TRBD2 (5 bases each). V lost 1 base and J lost 4, with 5 bases in between. This CDR3 has 13 amino acids. Germline V lookup: CDR1 SGHNT, CDR2 YENEEA. CDR3 DNA: TGTGCCAGCAGCTTAGGGGGGTACAATGAGCAGTTCTTC. Amino acids: CASSLGGYNEQFF.

This clonotype was counted ten times or more. V gene TRBV5-6 combines with J gene TRBJ2-3; D is unresolved. There are 13 residues in the CDR3. The V and J ends lost 4 bases and 3 bases respectively, with 9 bases between them. The germline V gene encodes CDR1 SGHDT and CDR2 YYEEEE. As DNA, the CDR3 is TGTGCCAGCAGCCCCCAGTTTACAGATACGCAGTATTTT. This gives the protein CASSPQFTDTQYF.

This clonotype has at least ten counts. The chain couples TRBV20-1 to TRBJ2-3; TRBD1 is a possible D gene (5 bases). V lost 6 bases to trimming and J lost 5 bases, with 15 bases between them. The CDR3 contains 13 residues. Germline CDR1 reads DFQATT; CDR2 reads SNEGSKA (reference sequence). The CDR3 sequence is CSADTGFRDTQYF. CDR3 sequence (DNA): TGCAGTGCAGATACAGGTTTTCGAGATACGCAGTATTTT.

The CDR3 protein is CSASPGVNIQYF. As DNA, the CDR3 is TGCAGTGCTTCCCCAGGCGTGAACATTCAGTACTTC. The chain has TRBV20-1 and TRBJ2-4; D gene uncertain. Trimming left V 5 bases short and J 7 bases short, with 12 bases between. Per germline, CDR1 DFQATT and CDR2 SNEGSKA (reference sequence). The CDR3 covers 12 residues.

In its sample, this clonotype was seen many times. This chain links TRBV7-2 with TRBJ1-5; D not certain. The CDR3 totals 15 residues. CDR1 SGHTA and CDR2 FQGNSA come from the germline V gene. The V and J ends lost 3 bases and 2 bases respectively, with 11 bases between them. The CDR3 DNA follows: TGTGCCAGCAGCTTTGTACACGGAGGCAATCAGCCCCAGCATTTT. It is translated as CASSFVHGGNQPQHF. Full variable domain (missing parts from reference TRBV7-2 and TRBJ1-5): GAGVSQSPSNKVTEKGKDVELRCDPISGHTALYWYRQSLGQGLEFLIYFQGNSAPDKSGLPSDRFSAERTGGSVSTLTIQRTQQEDSAVYLCASSFVHGGNQPQHFGDGTRLSIL.

The chain joins TRBV5-6 to TRBJ2-7; D unresolved. Trimming stripped 6 bases from V and 3 bases from J, with 13 bases between. There are 13 residues in the CDR3. Germline V gene sequence: CDR1 SGHDT, CDR2 YYEEEE. The chain's CDR3 is CASIQYADYEQYF. Written as DNA, the CDR3 is TGTGCCAGCATACAATACGCCGACTACGAGCAGTACTTC. The full variable domain, its missing parts supplied by reference TRBV5-6 and TRBJ2-7, is DAGVTQSPTHLIKTRGQQVTLRCSPKSGHDTVSWYQQALGQGPQFIFQYYEEEERQRGNFPDRFSGHQFPNYSSELNVNALLLGDSALYLCASIQYADYEQYFGPGTRLTVT.

This clonotype was counted many times. The chain couples TRBV5-1 to TRBJ2-7; TRBD2 matches 11 bases. Unmatched junction bases numbered 5, after V lost 3 bases and J lost 3 bases. Germline CDR1 and CDR2: SGHRS and YFSETQ. The CDR3 is made up of 15 amino acids. In DNA, the CDR3 is TGCGCCAGCAGCTCCGGCCTAGCGGGAGGCTACGAGCAGTACTTC. Amino acid sequence: CASSSGLAGGYEQYF.

There are many counts of this clonotype. V usage is TRBV19 and J usage is TRBJ1-5; TRBD1 matches 10 bases. V dropped 10 bases and J dropped 8; count of bases not matched to a gene: 14. The V gene's germline CDR1 is LNHDA and CDR2 SQIVND (reference sequence). This CDR3 contains 15 residues. The CDR3 loop is CATRKGQGILEPQHF. CDR3 nucleotides: TGTGCCACGAGGAAGGGACAGGGGATTCTTGAGCCCCAGCATTTT.

In its sample, this clonotype was seen many times. This rearrangement joins TRBV20-1 to TRBJ1-1; D not resolved. The germline gives CDR1 DFQATT, CDR2 SNEGSKA (reference sequence). Trimming removed 3 bases from V and 0 bases from J, with 11 bases in between. The CDR3 is made up of 14 amino acids. CDR3 sequence reads: CSARKLSVNTEAFF. As DNA, the CDR3 is TGCAGTGCTAGGAAGTTGTCGGTGAACACTGAAGCTTTCTTT.

In its sample, this clonotype was seen many times. This chain uses TRBV28 with TRBJ1-2; the D gene is possibly TRBD1 (5 bases). CDR3 length: 14 residues. Germline loops: CDR1 MDHEN, CDR2 SYDVKM. Trimming took off 2 bases at V and 6 bases at J, with 13 bases between the two ends. This CDR3 is CASSLQWDVHGYTF. CDR3 sequence (DNA): TGTGCCAGCAGTTTACAATGGGACGTACATGGCTACACCTTC.

This clonotype was counted at least ten times. The J gene is TRBJ2-2, the V gene TRBV5-1; the D is unclear. Trimming pared 0 bases from V and 0 bases from J, leaving 6 bases between. Germline V gives CDR1 SGHRS, CDR2 YFSETQ. CDR3 length equals 15 residues. CDR3 region: CASSLGQTNTGELFF. The CDR3 nucleotides read TGCGCCAGCAGCTTGGGGCAGACGAACACCGGGGAGCTGTTTTTT. Complete variable domain (other parts from reference TRBV5-1 and TRBJ2-2): KAGVTQTPRYLIKTRGQQVTLSCSPISGHRSVSWYQQTPGQGLQFLFEYFSETQRNKGNFPGRFSGRQFSNSRSEMNVSTLELGDSALYLCASSLGQTNTGELFFGEGSRLTVL.

This clonotype came up many times. This chain joins TRBV18 and TRBJ1-4; D remains ambiguous. V was shortened by 0 bases and J by 8 bases, with 10 bases between the two germline ends. The CDR3 length is 14 residues. CDR1 is KGHSH, CDR2 LQKENI, per germline. The CDR3 is CASSPPNLGEKLFF. CDR3 bases: TGTGCCAGCTCACCACCAAACCTCGGAGAAAAACTGTTTTTT.

This clonotype was seen at least ten times. This chain connects TRBV6-5 to TRBJ2-1; 8 bases match TRBD1. Per the germline V gene, CDR1 is MNHEY and CDR2 is SVGAGI. This CDR3 is built from 15 residues. The V and J ends lost 5 bases and 8 bases, in that order; junction bases with no gene match: 11. The CDR3 DNA is TGTGCCAGCAGTAATTGGACAGGGTTCTTCGATGAGCAGTTCTTC. Protein sequence: CASSNWTGFFDEQFF.

At least ten counts were recorded for this clonotype. The rearrangement joins TRBV7-2 to TRBJ1-3; D is perhaps TRBD1 (5 bases). CDR1 and CDR2 from the germline V gene are SGHTA and FQGNSA. The CDR3 totals 15 residues. V was trimmed by 5 bases and J by 3 bases, leaving 14 bases between them. In nucleotides, the CDR3 is TGTGCCAGCAGCCGGGTGGGGGGAAGTGGAAACACCATATATTTT. Amino acids: CASSRVGGSGNTIYF.

This clonotype was found many times. This chain connects TRBV5-4 to TRBJ1-6; unclear D gene. This CDR3 is 12 amino acids long. V lost 0 bases, J lost 8 bases, and 3 bases lay in between. Germline V lookup: CDR1 SGHNT, CDR2 YYREEE (reference sequence). The CDR3 is CASSLGYSPLHF. The CDR3 DNA sequence: TGTGCCAGCAGCTTGGGTTATTCACCCCTCCACTTT.

This clonotype was counted at least ten times. The chain links TRBV6-6 to TRBJ1-5, with TRBD1 matching 7 bases. CDR1 and CDR2 (germline): MNHNY, SVGAGI (reference sequence). This CDR3 comprises 15 residues. The V gene end was trimmed by 3 bases and the J gene end by 3 bases; junction bases not matched to a gene: 5. CDR3 DNA: TGTGCCAGCAGTTATTCGGGGACAGTCAATCAGCCCCAGCATTTT. It encodes CASSYSGTVNQPQHF.

A single count supports this clonotype. The chain has TRBV20-1 and TRBJ2-7, with 12 bases lining up with TRBD2. Germline V gives CDR1 DFQATT, CDR2 SNEGSKA (reference sequence). Germline trimming cut 5 bases from V and 3 bases from J; bases unmatched to any gene: 2. CDR3 length equals 13 residues. CDR3 protein: CSAEGLAGYEQYF. In nucleotides, the CDR3 is TGCAGTGCTGAGGGACTAGCGGGCTACGAGCAGTACTTC.